This T cell receptor beta chain was identified during a study of PD-1 blockade in mismatch repair-deficient tumors. Study overall: All were previously treated, progressing patients with 12 mismatch repair-deficient cancer types. Study-wide points: Tumor-resident clones, often absent from pretreatment blood, expanded after pembrolizumab and then contracted.

In its sample, this clone was seen a few times. What it binds is unknown. Every patient had mismatch repair deficiency by PCR or immunohistochemistry. Using immunoSEQ multiplex PCR, the repertoire was profiled, and TCRdb retains in-frame clones only, with some absent. Here the sample spans 50,000 to 75,000 clones, 88% being singletons. Germline lookup yields CDR1 GTSNPN and CDR2 SVGIG (reference sequence). Trimming took 0 bases from V and 7 from J; bases not matched to a gene: 11. The CDR3 length is 15 residues. The chain has TRBV30 and TRBJ1-2, with 7 bases aligning to TRBD1. The material was peripheral blood, obtained 52 weeks after starting pembrolizumab. The sequence came from an adult with mismatch repair-deficient cancer. CDR3: CAWSVRRTGKSGYTF. The CDR3 DNA reads TGTGCCTGGAGTGTACGCAGGACAGGCAAAAGTGGCTACACCTTC.